Listed here are 29 T cell receptor beta chains from one sample, sequenced in a study of T cells after yellow fever vaccination. TCRdb re-derived calls from the 5' RACE reads in MiXCR, one entry per CDR3 protein. The sample has around 11,000 distinct CDR3 sequences, around 5% seen once; the top ten hold over 1.5%. The starting material was PBMCs, either bulk or a sorted T-cell subset (CD4+, CD8+, memory, or dextramer-sorted; not recorded which), obtained less than 18 days after the first yellow fever vaccination. Receptors were obtained from a man in his late teens or twenties who received the YFV17D yellow fever vaccine.

By sample share, this clonotype is medium-sized. The rearrangement links TRBV12-3 or TRBV12-4 to TRBJ1-5, with D hard to call. V shed 3 bases and J shed 5 bases, with 11 bases lying between them. The CDR3 is made up of 14 amino acids. CDR3 in amino acids: CASSFSQSYQPQHF. CDR3 DNA: TGTGCCAGCAGTTTTTCACAGAGTTATCAGCCCCAGCATTTT.

In its sample, this clonotype was seen many times. The chain links TRBV9 to TRBJ2-3; D ambiguous. Germline values: CDR1 SGDLS, CDR2 YYNGEE. There are 12 residues in the CDR3. Trimming pared 0 bases from V and 8 bases from J, leaving 7 bases between. The CDR3 region is CASSVEWSTQYF. CDR3 DNA sequence: TGTGCCAGCAGCGTAGAATGGAGTACGCAGTATTTT. The variable domain in full, with the rest retrieved from reference TRBV9 and TRBJ2-3, is DSGVTQTPKHLITATGQRVTLRCSPRSGDLSVYWYQQSLDQGLQFLIQYYNGEERAKGNILERFSAQQFPDLHSELNLSSLELGDSALYFCASSVEWSTQYFGPGTRLTVL.

In its sample, this clonotype was seen many times. The genes are TRBV18 and TRBJ1-1; D possibly corresponds to TRBD1 (5 bases). This CDR3 has 14 residues. Germline V gene data show CDR1 as KGHSH and CDR2 as LQKENI. V lost 3 bases and J lost 0, with 8 bases in between. The CDR3 nucleotides read TGTGCCAGCTCACCTTCAGGGCTGAACACTGAAGCTTTCTTT. This sequence encodes CASSPSGLNTEAFF.

This clonotype was counted at least ten times. The genes are TRBV18 and TRBJ1-2; 10 bases are a match to TRBD1. Germline V gene lookup returns CDR1 KGHSH and CDR2 LQKENI. V shed 1 base and J 5 bases; nucleotides not matched to a gene: 7. The CDR3 spans 16 residues. The CDR3, as DNA: TGTGCCAGCTCACCACGTGAGACAGGGGGCGAGTATGGCTACACCTTC. It specifies CASSPRETGGEYGYTF.

This clonotype has a count of ten or more. The rearrangement joins TRBV28 to TRBJ2-3, with D perhaps TRBD2 (8 bases). Looked up from germline, CDR1 is MDHEN and CDR2 is SYDVKM. This CDR3 is built from 16 residues. Trimming pared 3 bases from V and 5 bases from J, leaving 18 bases between. The CDR3 DNA sequence: TGTGCCAGCAGTTTCCCCCCAGCGGGGGACAGAGATACGCAGTATTTT. Protein product: CASSFPPAGDRDTQYF.

This clonotype is medium-sized (0.01 to 0.1%) within its sample. The V and J genes are TRBV5-5 and TRBJ1-5; a possible D gene is TRBD1 (5 bases). Germline CDR1 SGHKS, CDR2 YYEKEE (reference sequence). CDR3 size: 17 residues. V was shortened by 4 bases and J by 5 bases, with 22 bases between the two germline ends. Here the CDR3 DNA reads TGTGCCAGCAGCCCCCGATGGGACCCAACCGGGGATCAGCCCCAGCATTTT. Encoded protein: CASSPRWDPTGDQPQHF.

This clonotype was seen repeatedly, ten times or more. This chain uses TRBV7-9 with TRBJ2-1; 10 bases fit TRBD2. Germline V gene data show CDR1 as SEHNR and CDR2 as FQNEAQ (reference sequence). The CDR3 is 15 residues long. Germline trimming cut 3 bases from V and 8 bases from J; bases unmatched to any gene: 7. The CDR3 DNA follows: TGTGCCAGCAGCTTGAGCGGGGGGGCACTAGATGAGCAGTTCTTC. Encoded protein: CASSLSGGALDEQFF.

This clonotype was seen many times. This rearrangement joins TRBV5-1 to TRBJ2-3; TRBD2 might be the D (6 bases). The CDR3 has 15 residues. Germline CDR1 SGHRS, CDR2 YFSETQ. Trimming shortened V by 1 base and J by 1 base, and 10 bases separated the two germline ends. CDR3 region: CASSLLGGGTDTQYF. The CDR3 region has the DNA TGCGCCAGCAGCTTGCTCGGCGGGGGCACAGATACGCAGTATTTT.

In this sample, this clonotype turned up many times. The chain is built from TRBV7-2 and TRBJ2-5; D gene ambiguous. This CDR3 contains 15 residues. V was cut by 7 bases and J by 2 bases, with 17 bases left in between. Germline loops: CDR1 SGHTA, CDR2 FQGNSA. CDR3 in amino acids: CASMLSSLRQETQYF. The CDR3 DNA is TGTGCCAGCATGCTTAGTAGTCTCAGGCAAGAGACCCAGTACTTC.

In this sample, this clonotype is medium-sized (0.01 to 0.1%). The chain is built from TRBV7-2 and TRBJ2-5; TRBD2 is a possible D gene (6 bases). Trimming took off 6 bases at V and 4 bases at J, with 15 bases between the two ends. Per the germline V gene, CDR1 is SGHTA and CDR2 is FQGNSA. The CDR3 sequence is 14 residues long. DNA of the CDR3: TGTGCCAGCAGGGCCGCGGAGGGGCGAGAGACCCAGTACTTC. Its protein is CASRAAEGRETQYF.

This clonotype counts as medium-sized. The chain joins TRBV4-1 to TRBJ1-1; no firm D call. Germline assignment: CDR1 MGHRA and CDR2 YSYEKL. With 1 base removed from V and 6 bases from J, the gap between germline ends came to 9 bases. This CDR3 is built from 13 residues. The CDR3 DNA reads TGCGCCAGCAGCCAAGTAGGGCTAGCTGAAGCTTTCTTT. Encoded protein: CASSQVGLAEAFF.

In this sample, this clonotype turned up many times. This chain links TRBV5-4 with TRBJ2-1; 8 nucleotides align to TRBD2. Germline loops: CDR1 SGHNT, CDR2 YYREEE (reference sequence). CDR3 length: 16 residues. J gave up 6 bases and V 0 bases, and 8 bases lay outside the gene matches. CDR3 in DNA: TGTGCCAGCAGCTTGGAAGTTTCGGGGGGGCTCAATGAGCAGTTCTTC. It specifies CASSLEVSGGLNEQFF.

This clonotype came up many times. The gene calls are TRBV20-1 and TRBJ2-1; D is perhaps TRBD2 (5 bases). This CDR3 spans 12 amino acids. V lost 5 bases and J lost 10, with 15 bases in between. Germline CDR1 and CDR2: DFQATT and SNEGSKA (reference sequence). The CDR3 protein is CSAWGRGREQFF. The CDR3 DNA sequence: TGCAGTGCTTGGGGTAGAGGGAGAGAGCAGTTCTTC.

This clonotype was picked up many times. V and J are TRBV3-1 and TRBJ1-5; possibly TRBD1 for D (6 bases). Trimming stripped 4 bases from V and 2 bases from J, with 12 bases between. Germline CDR1 LGHDT, CDR2 YNNKEL (reference sequence). The CDR3 consists of 15 residues. In DNA, the CDR3 is TGTGCCAGCAGCCGAGGGAAGGGGGGCAATCAGCCCCAGCATTTT. This codes for CASSRGKGGNQPQHF.

Concerning this clonotype itself: Sequence at one end of the junction differs from germline and may be a read error. The chain carries TRBV25-1 and TRBJ2-4; D may be TRBD2 (5 bases). In germline, CDR1 is MGHDK, CDR2 SYGVNS. This CDR3 contains 16 residues. CDR3 protein: CASSEGGHLAKNIRYF. The CDR3 DNA sequence: TGTGCCAGCAGTGAAGGCGGCCACCTAGCCAAAAACATTCGGTACTTC.

The chain combines TRBV5-3 with TRBJ1-1; TRBD1 is a possible D gene (5 bases). TRBV5-3 is an ORF; its function is uncertain. This CDR3 spans 14 amino acids. V was clipped by 9 bases and J by 10 bases, with 25 bases between them. The CDR3 reads CAMSPRPGLGGAFF. The DNA of the CDR3 is TGTGCCATGAGCCCCAGGCCAGGGCTGGGGGGAGCTTTCTTT.

At least ten counts were recorded for this clonotype. This chain uses TRBV20-1 with TRBJ2-3, with TRBD2 identical over 11 bases. The CDR3 is made up of 15 amino acids. Germline V gene data show CDR1 as DFQATT and CDR2 as SNEGSKA (reference sequence). V shed 3 bases, J shed 6 bases, and the junction held 8 bases outside the gene matches. CDR3 nucleotides: TGCAGTGCTAGTGTACTAGCGGGGGCCGCCGATACGCAGTATTTT. Translated, it gives CSASVLAGAADTQYF.

The chain carries TRBV7-2 and TRBJ2-1; 13 bases map to TRBD2. Germline V gene lookup returns CDR1 SGHTA and CDR2 FQGNSA. With V trimmed by 4 bases and J by 10 bases, 7 bases remained unmatched. The CDR3 totals 15 residues. CDR3 DNA sequence: TGTGCCAGCAGCTATAGACTAGCGGGGGGTGGCGAGCAGTTCTTC. This encodes CASSYRLAGGGEQFF.

This clonotype is categorized as medium-sized. For the CDR3, the DNA is TGTGCCAGCAGCGTAGGGACTAGCGATAAAGAGACCCAGTACTTC. Its protein is CASSVGTSDKETQYF. The chain carries TRBV9 and TRBJ2-5; 9 bases are shared with TRBD2. Looked up from germline, CDR1 is SGDLS and CDR2 is YYNGEE. This CDR3 has 15 residues. The V and J ends lost 0 bases and 3 bases, in that order; junction bases with no gene match: 3.

There are many counts of this clonotype. The V gene is TRBV5-1, the J gene TRBJ2-5; 12 nucleotides match TRBD2. This CDR3 has 16 amino acids. CDR1 and CDR2 (germline): SGHRS, YFSETQ. The V and J ends lost 4 bases and 5 bases, in that order; junction bases with no gene match: 9. DNA for the CDR3: TGCGCCAGCAGCATTCGAGGTCTAGCGGGGGGGGAGACCCAGTACTTC. Amino acids: CASSIRGLAGGETQYF.

This clonotype appeared many times. The rearrangement links TRBV9 to TRBJ1-3; no clear D gene. This CDR3 region has 16 residues. Germline CDR1 is SGDLS and CDR2 is YYNGEE. Trimming cost V 4 bases and J 4 bases, with 18 bases left between them. This chain's CDR3 is CASSSEGGWGGNTIYF. CDR3 nucleotides: TGTGCCAGCAGCTCAGAGGGTGGTTGGGGAGGAAACACCATATATTTT. Full variable domain (rest looked up from reference TRBV9 and TRBJ1-3): DSGVTQTPKHLITATGQRVTLRCSPRSGDLSVYWYQQSLDQGLQFLIQYYNGEERAKGNILERFSAQQFPDLHSELNLSSLELGDSALYFCASSSEGGWGGNTIYFGEGSWLTVV.

This clonotype ranks as medium-sized. V and J are TRBV29-1 and TRBJ2-2; D perhaps matches TRBD1 (6 bases). The germline V and J ends were trimmed by 2 bases and 6 bases, with 7 bases remaining between them. CDR3 size: 12 residues. CDR1 is SQVTM, CDR2 ANQGSEA, per germline. The CDR3 spells CSVEKGAGELFF. In DNA, the CDR3 is TGCAGCGTTGAAAAGGGGGCCGGGGAGCTGTTTTTT.

In its sample, this clonotype is medium-sized (0.01 to 0.1%). This chain links TRBV7-8 with TRBJ2-7; D might be TRBD1 or TRBD2, each matching 7 bases. Germline-derived CDR1 and CDR2 are SGHVS and FQNEAQ. Trimming took 4 bases from V and 10 from J, leaving 20 bases between them. The CDR3 consists of 14 residues. In DNA, the CDR3 is TGTGCCAGCAGCTCTTGGACACAGGGGAGGGCCCAGTACTTC. This codes for CASSSWTQGRAQYF.

This clonotype was observed many times. The chain combines TRBV7-9 with TRBJ2-7, with 14 bases that match TRBD2. The CDR3 has 16 residues. CDR1 SEHNR and CDR2 FQNEAQ come from the germline V gene (reference sequence). With 3 bases clipped from V and 3 bases from J, the junction kept 4 bases outside the gene matches. In DNA form, the CDR3 reads TGTGCCAGCAGCTTGATGGGACTAGCGGGGGTCTACGAGCAGTACGTC. Amino acids: CASSLMGLAGVYEQYV.

This clonotype ranks as medium-sized. The chain employs TRBV5-6 and TRBJ2-7, with TRBD2 matching 7 bases. V was pared by 2 bases and J by 4 bases, with 9 bases of the junction left unmatched. Germline V gene data show CDR1 as SGHDT and CDR2 as YYEEEE. The CDR3 has 15 amino acids. The CDR3 spells CASSFLTRGEYEQYF. CDR3 nucleotides: TGTGCCAGCAGCTTTCTCACCCGGGGGGAGTACGAGCAGTACTTC.

Judged by abundance, this clonotype is medium-sized. The V call is TRBV6-5, the J call TRBJ2-1, with 9 bases that match TRBD2. Germline trimming cut 9 bases from V and 9 bases from J; bases unmatched to any gene: 18. This CDR3 has 16 amino acids. Germline V gene sequence: CDR1 MNHEY, CDR2 SVGAGI. The CDR3 sequence is CASHNGGSGGGGEQFF. CDR3 bases: TGTGCCAGTCATAATGGGGGTAGCGGGGGAGGGGGTGAGCAGTTCTTC.

The rearrangement joins TRBV5-4 to TRBJ2-1, with a weak D call TRBD1 (5 bases). This CDR3 region has 14 residues. The ends were cut back, 3 bases at V and 14 bases at J, with 21 bases in the middle. The germline CDR1 and CDR2 sequences are SGHNT and YYREEE (reference sequence). CDR3 nucleotide sequence: TGTGCCAGCAGCTCTCTTGAGGTCCCAGGGTGGGAGTTCTTC. Translating gives CASSSLEVPGWEFF.

This clonotype was counted many times. This rearrangement joins TRBV11-2 to TRBJ2-5, with D unclear. Trimming pared 5 bases from V and 4 bases from J, leaving 17 bases between. This CDR3 comprises 15 residues. The germline V gene has CDR1 SGHAT and CDR2 FQNNGV. CDR3 region: CASSEVHVPGETQYF. As DNA, the CDR3 is TGTGCCAGCAGCGAAGTCCATGTGCCGGGAGAGACCCAGTACTTC. Full variable domain (outside the CDR3, taken from reference TRBV11-2 and TRBJ2-5): EAGVAQSPRYKIIEKRQSVAFWCNPISGHATLYWYQQILGQGPKLLIQFQNNGVVDDSQLPKDRFSAERLKGVDSTLKIQPAKLEDSAVYLCASSEVHVPGETQYFGPGTRLLVL.

In this sample, this clonotype is medium-sized. The chain joins TRBV10-3 to TRBJ2-2; D ambiguous. In germline, CDR1 is ENHRY, CDR2 SYGVKD. Trimming took 1 base from V and 5 from J, leaving 11 bases between them. The CDR3 spans 15 residues. Here the CDR3 DNA reads TGTGCCATCAGTGAGTTCGTCCCAGTTACCGGGGAGCTGTTTTTT. Translation gives CAISEFVPVTGELFF.